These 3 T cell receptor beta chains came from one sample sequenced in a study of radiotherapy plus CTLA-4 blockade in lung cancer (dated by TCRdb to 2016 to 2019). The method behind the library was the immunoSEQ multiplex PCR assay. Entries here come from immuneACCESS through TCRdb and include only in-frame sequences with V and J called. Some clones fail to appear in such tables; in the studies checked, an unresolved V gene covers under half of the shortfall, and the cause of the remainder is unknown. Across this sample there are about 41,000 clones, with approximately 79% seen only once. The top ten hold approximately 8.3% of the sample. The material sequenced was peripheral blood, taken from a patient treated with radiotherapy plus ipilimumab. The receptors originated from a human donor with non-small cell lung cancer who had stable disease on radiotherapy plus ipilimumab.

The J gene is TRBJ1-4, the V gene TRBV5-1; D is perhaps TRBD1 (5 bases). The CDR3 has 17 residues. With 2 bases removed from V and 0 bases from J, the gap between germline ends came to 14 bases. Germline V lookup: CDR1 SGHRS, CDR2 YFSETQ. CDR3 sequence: CASSLGPGGATNEKLFF. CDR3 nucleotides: TGCGCCAGCAGCTTAGGTCCCGGGGGGGCAACTAATGAAAAACTGTTTTTT.

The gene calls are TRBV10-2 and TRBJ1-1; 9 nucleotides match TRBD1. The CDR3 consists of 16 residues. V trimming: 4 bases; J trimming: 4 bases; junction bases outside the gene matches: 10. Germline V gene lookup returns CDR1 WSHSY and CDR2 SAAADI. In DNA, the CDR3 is TGCGCCAGCAGTGGGGCCTGGACAGGGGCCCCCACTGAAGCTTTCTTT. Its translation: CASSGAWTGAPTEAFF.

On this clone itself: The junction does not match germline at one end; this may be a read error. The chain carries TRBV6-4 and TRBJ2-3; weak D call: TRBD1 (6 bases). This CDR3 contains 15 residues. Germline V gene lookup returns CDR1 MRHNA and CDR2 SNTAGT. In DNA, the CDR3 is TGTGCCAGCAGTGCCAGGGGAGCGGCCACAGGTACGCAGTATTTT. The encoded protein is CASSARGAATGTQYF.